A single T cell receptor (beta chain) is shown here with its context. The antigen is unknown. The source of the sample is a study of regulatory T cells in long-lasting Graves disease. About the research overall: Graves' patients, newly diagnosed, had taken antithyroid drugs under 3 months. Study findings and constraints: Accuracy was possibly reduced by small sample size. Repertoires from persistent disease leaned toward TRBV28, TRBJ1-2 and TRBJ2-5.

The length of the CDR3 is 16 residues. Trimming cost V 5 bases and J 0 bases, with 14 bases left between them. CDR1 and CDR2 (germline): MDHEN, SYDVKM. According to the study, TCR beta libraries were built with iRepertoire HTBI primers and CDR3-region Arm-PCR. MiXCR, applied by TCRdb to the multiplex PCR reads, yields one record per CDR3 protein. The table has 500,000 or so distinct CDR3 sequences, about a sixth seen once. Sample time point: newly diagnosed GD, antithyroid drugs for less than 3 months. Scientists built the TCR library using RNA that was extracted from PBMCs. Graves' disease was diagnosed by American Thyroid Association guidelines. The same data also went into a second study, on T cells in Graves' hyperthyroidism and ophthalmopathy.

The clonotype originates from a man between 35 and 55 years old with Graves disease. The V call is TRBV28, the J call TRBJ2-4; D is possibly TRBD2 (6 bases). Sequencing was performed on peripheral blood mononuclear cells (PBMCs), taken at new diagnosis, from a patient treated with antithyroid drugs. The CDR3 loop is CASSPRLDLAKNIQYF. Written as DNA, the CDR3 is TGTGCCAGCAGTCCAAGACTAGATCTAGCCAAAAACATTCAGTACTTC.